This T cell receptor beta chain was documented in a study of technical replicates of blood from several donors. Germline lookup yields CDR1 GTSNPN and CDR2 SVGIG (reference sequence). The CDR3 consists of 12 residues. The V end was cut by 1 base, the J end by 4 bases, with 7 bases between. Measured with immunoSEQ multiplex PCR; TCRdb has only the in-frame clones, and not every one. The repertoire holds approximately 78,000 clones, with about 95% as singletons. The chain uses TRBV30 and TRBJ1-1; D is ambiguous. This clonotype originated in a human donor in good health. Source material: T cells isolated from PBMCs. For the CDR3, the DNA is TGTGCCTGGAGTGGCCCGGGCACTGAAGCTTTCTTT. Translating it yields CAWSGPGTEAFF.